Reported below is one T cell receptor beta chain. Its antigen target is currently unknown. No base-level quality is on record; no much larger clone is a single base apart. These data belong to a study of glioma-infiltrating T cells (dated by TCRdb to about 2016). For the study in its entirety: Sequencing of TCR alpha- and beta-chain repertoires was performed on glioma tissue, on non-neoplastic brain tissue, and on matched peripheral blood mononuclear cells. Three low-grade glioma patients, several primary glioblastoma patients and three non-glioma patients contributing non-neoplastic brain tissue were included in the paired cohort. To gauge divergence between tissue and blood T-cell populations, every tissue-infiltrating repertoire was compared against the peripheral blood repertoire from the same patient.

Here is what the overall study found, with its caveats: Tissue and blood shared very few CDR3 sequences, a result attributed to high CDR3 diversity and limited sampling. Small numbers underpinned the group comparisons: roughly eight glioblastoma patients, three low-grade glioma patients and three non-neoplastic patients. VJ-independent divergence between tissue and blood was lower than expected in non-neoplastic patients but higher than expected in all gliomas, particularly low-grade gliomas.

TCR alpha and beta CDR3 regions were amplified with the iRepertoire nested amplicon-rescue multiplex PCR (arm-PCR) platform from RNA. The input for one-step reverse transcription and amplification was roughly 100-450 ng of either tissue mRNA or PBMC total RNA. Following bead purification, Illumina adapters were added by a secondary multiplex PCR, and the libraries were gel-purified between 200 and 400 bp. The libraries contained internal 6-nucleotide barcodes that were used for demultiplexing. Sequencing of the libraries was done on an Illumina MiSeq using 2x220 or 2x250 nucleotide paired-end reads. As for how the authors treated the data: FLASH 1.2.11 was used to merge paired reads, and BWA-MEM then aligned the reads to the GRCh37 human genome before TRA and TRB reads were extracted. An IMGT-derived reference of cassette sequences and CDR3 motifs, with pseudogenes included, was used for V and J assignment. Reads were translated in three frames, and productive CDR3s were defined by a C…FGXG motif without stop codons. A clonotype was defined as a unique combination of a V-J cassette pair and a CDR3 amino acid sequence. Reads were filtered by Hamming distance, thresholded by each sample's sequence error rate in mapped regions. TCRdb reworked the public reads: Q25 trimming with fastp, MiXCR clone assembly, productive beta chains retained. Here each entry gathers all rows of one CDR3 protein and keeps the most common genes and DNA. The V and J calls come from TCRdb's annotation, not from the publication. This sample has some 99,000 distinct CDR3 sequences in its table, and less than 30% of those were observed once. 30% to 35% of the sample comes from the top ten.

V has 8 bases trimmed and J has 4 bases trimmed; junction bases matching no gene number 4. The germline V gene (reference sequence) provides CDR1 SEHNR and CDR2 FQNEAQ. Taken from cysteine to phenylalanine, the CDR3 has 12 residues. CDR3 DNA only is kept here, 36 bases in frame from base 1. This TCR came from a human donor with low-grade glioma or glioblastoma, undergoing nonglioma brain surgery, or in good health (not recorded which). The chain uses TRBV7-9 and TRBJ2-5; TRBD2 agrees with 7 junctional bases. Specimen: glioma tissue, nonneoplastic brain tissue, or PBMCs (not recorded which). The sequenced DNA: TGTGCCAGCGAGGGGAGGGGAGAGACCCAGTACTTC. The translation is CASEGRGETQYF.